The text below deals with one TCR beta chain. This specimen belongs to a study of cytomegalovirus exposure and HLA in healthy donors. Turning to the study itself: Of more than 350 genotyped donors, roughly 81% clustered with self-reported Caucasian donors.

The PCR ran on 60 Vbeta and 13 Jbeta primers. Assay used: immunoSEQ multiplex PCR; TCRdb lists only in-frame clones, some missing. The sample consists of 75,000 to 100,000 clones, 60% to 75% of them appearing once. Germline CDR1 reads SNHLY; CDR2 reads FYNNEI. Trimming cost V 5 bases and J 5 bases; bases outside gene matches: 10. The CDR3 consists of 16 residues. The rearrangement links TRBV2 to TRBJ2-1; TRBD2 agrees at 9 bases. The specimen sequenced was PBMCs. The receptor's source is a female donor in good health and CMV-seropositive. CDR3 bases: TGTGCCAGCAGTCCCCGTAGGGCGGGAGGGGACAATGAGCAGTTCTTC. Protein sequence: CASSPRRAGGDNEQFF.